Each of the 5 T cell receptor beta chains below was sequenced from the same sample in a study of response to subunit inactivated influenza vaccine. Each CDR3 protein is one row after TCRdb ran MiXCR on the RT-PCR reads. Among about 800,000 distinct CDR3 sequences listed, 21% were seen once. The sequencing here drew on PBMCs from blood, taken 5 days after vaccination. These receptors were taken from a man aged 45-65 years who received an inactivated influenza vaccine.

This clonotype has at least ten counts. The rearrangement uses TRBV20-1 and TRBJ2-3; D may match TRBD1 or TRBD2 (6 bases each). CDR1 is DFQATT, CDR2 SNEGSKA, per germline (reference sequence). Trimming took 7 bases from V and 3 from J, leaving 20 bases between them. This CDR3 contains 15 residues. The CDR3 DNA follows: TGCAGTGTGGGGGACACCACCGGAGGGACAGATACGCAGTATTTT. This gives the protein CSVGDTTGGTDTQYF.

This rearrangement joins TRBV20-1 to TRBJ2-7; tentative D call: TRBD1 (7 bases). The CDR3 is 15 amino acids. CDR1 is DFQATT and CDR2 is SNEGSKA in the germline V gene (reference sequence). Trimming cost V 4 bases and J 6 bases, with 22 bases left between them. The CDR3: CSATGSLQGGLEQYF. The CDR3 DNA is TGCAGTGCTACGGGCTCATTGCAGGGGGGCCTCGAGCAGTACTTC.

The chain couples TRBV20-1 to TRBJ1-2; a possible D gene is TRBD1 (5 bases). The CDR3 extends over 13 amino acids. Germline loops: CDR1 DFQATT, CDR2 SNEGSKA (reference sequence). V was clipped by 6 bases and J by 6 bases, with 17 bases between them. DNA for the CDR3: TGCAGTGCCAAGAGACGGGCAGGGCATGGCTACACCTTC. This gives the protein CSAKRRAGHGYTF.

This clonotype was picked up a small number of times. V is TRBV27 and J is TRBJ2-7; D possibly corresponds to TRBD1 (5 bases). Between the trimmed V and J ends, which lost 2 bases and 1 base, there was a span of 12 bases. The CDR3 spans 15 residues. CDR1 is MNHEY and CDR2 is SMNVEV in the germline V gene (reference sequence). As DNA, the CDR3 is TGTGCCAGCAGTTTACTGGCAGGGAATTCCTACGAGCAGTACTTC. The encoded protein is CASSLLAGNSYEQYF.

This clonotype was recorded a few times. The V gene is TRBV27, the J gene TRBJ2-5, with D possibly being TRBD1 or TRBD2 (7 bases each). The CDR3 length is 14 residues. CDR1 is MNHEY and CDR2 is SMNVEV in the germline V gene (reference sequence). The V and J ends lost 3 bases and 5 bases respectively, with 13 bases between them. DNA of the CDR3: TGTGCCAGCAGTTTTCAGGGGGGGGGCGAGACCCAGTACTTC. Translation: CASSFQGGGETQYF.